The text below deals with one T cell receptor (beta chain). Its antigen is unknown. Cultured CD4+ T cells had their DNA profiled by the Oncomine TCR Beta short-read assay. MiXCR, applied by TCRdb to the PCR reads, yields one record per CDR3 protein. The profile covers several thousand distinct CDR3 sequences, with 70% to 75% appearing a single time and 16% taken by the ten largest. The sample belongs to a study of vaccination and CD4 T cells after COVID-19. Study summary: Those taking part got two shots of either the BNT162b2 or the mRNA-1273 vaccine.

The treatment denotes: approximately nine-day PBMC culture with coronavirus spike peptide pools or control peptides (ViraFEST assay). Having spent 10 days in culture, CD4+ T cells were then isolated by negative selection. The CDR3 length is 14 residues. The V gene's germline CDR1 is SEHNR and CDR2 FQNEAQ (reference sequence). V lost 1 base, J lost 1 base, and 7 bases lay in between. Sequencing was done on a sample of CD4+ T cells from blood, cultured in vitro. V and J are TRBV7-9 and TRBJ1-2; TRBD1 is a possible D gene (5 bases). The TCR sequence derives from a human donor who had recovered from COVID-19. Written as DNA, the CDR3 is TGTGCCAGCAGCTTAGGAGGGGTTAACTATGGCTACACCTTC. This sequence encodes CASSLGGVNYGYTF.